This TCR beta chain was sequenced for a study of cytomegalovirus exposure and HLA in healthy donors. Broader study findings: Later analysis suggested links between common viral pathogens and several top significant clusters. Segments of the TCR beta V type were, in most cases, productive about 87% or about 30% of the time in an earlier analysis. When analyzed later, a missense DCLRE1C variant was found to be linked to TCR beta V- and J-gene trimming. Reported performance of the classifier showed diagnosis of cytomegalovirus status with high specificity and sensitivity.

The germline gives CDR1 MNHNY, CDR2 SVGAGI (reference sequence). Trimming cost V 2 bases and J 2 bases; bases outside gene matches: 3. This CDR3 comprises 15 residues. About this clone itself: The target antigen is unknown.

The study ran its PCR with 60 Vbeta and 13 Jbeta primers. Profiling relied on immunoSEQ multiplex PCR, and the TCRdb table lists in-frame clones only, not all of them. In the table there are some 110,000 clones, 79% of which are singletons. V is TRBV6-6 and J is TRBJ2-7, with 10 nucleotides matching TRBD1. The sequencing input was PBMCs. The TCR was taken from a woman between 18 and 29 years old in good health and CMV-seropositive. This CDR3 is CASSYTGQGAYEQYF. The CDR3 nucleotides are TGTGCCAGCAGTTACACCGGACAGGGGGCCTACGAGCAGTACTTC.